The 9 T cell receptor beta chains reported below all come from one sample, sequenced in a study of blood T cells in healthy people across ages. Alongside a J-beta primer mix, a sample-barcoded 5' primer served in a second PCR lasting 7 to 11 cycles. MiXCR was run by TCRdb on the 5' RACE reads, yielding one entry per CDR3 protein. The sample holds roughly 1,100,000 distinct CDR3 sequences, almost 25% seen once. These data were also reused for a study on T cells of mothers and their children.

The sample was blood. The receptors here all came from a girl aged 2 to 9 in good health.

This chain connects TRBV29-1 to TRBJ2-7; possibly TRBD1 or TRBD2 for D (5 bases each). V was trimmed by 6 bases and J by 3 bases, leaving 24 bases between them. CDR3 length: 16 residues. Germline V CDR1 and CDR2: SQVTM, ANQGSEA. The DNA for the CDR3 is TGCAGCGTCCGGGACGGCTTTACCTCATCACTCTACGAGCAGTACTTC. It is translated as CSVRDGFTSSLYEQYF.

This clonotype occurred once. The V call is TRBV24-1, the J call TRBJ2-3; D not resolved. The germline V and J ends were trimmed by 4 bases and 2 bases, with 12 bases remaining between them. The CDR3 totals 15 residues. Germline lookup yields CDR1 KGHDR and CDR2 SFDVKD. CDR3 DNA sequence: TGTGCCACCAGTGACTCCCGGACCTACACAGATACGCAGTATTTT. This sequence encodes CATSDSRTYTDTQYF.

In DNA form, the CDR3 reads TGTGCCAGCAGCTTAACGGACTTCCCAGGAGAGACCCAGTACTTC. It is translated as CASSLTDFPGETQYF. The V gene is TRBV7-3, the J gene TRBJ2-5; the D gene is possibly TRBD2 (5 bases). Germline lookup yields CDR1 SGHTA and CDR2 FQGTGA. This CDR3 contains 15 residues. Trimming took off 0 bases at V and 4 bases at J, with 12 bases between the two ends.

The V and J genes are TRBV12-5 and TRBJ2-5, with 7 bases matching TRBD2. The J call is doubtful: the DNA matches TRBJ2-1 better. CDR3 length: 14 residues. CDR1 and CDR2 from the germline V gene are LGHNT and FRNRAP. The CDR3 loop is CASRGEGPLNEQFF. The CDR3 DNA reads TGTGCTAGCCGGGGGGAGGGCCCCCTGAATGAGCAGTTCTTC.

This clonotype was picked up a small number of times. CDR3 in DNA: TGTGCCAGCAGTTTCTCCCCTTACACTGAAGCTTTCTTT. Protein sequence: CASSFSPYTEAFF. The chain uses TRBV27 and TRBJ1-1; D remains unclear. The CDR3 extends over 13 amino acids. From germline, CDR1 is MNHEY and CDR2 SMNVEV (reference sequence). The V end lost 3 bases, the J end lost 3 bases, and 8 bases lay between the germline ends.

The rearrangement joins TRBV20-1 to TRBJ1-3; tentative D call: TRBD1 (6 bases). Looked up from germline, CDR1 is DFQATT and CDR2 is SNEGSKA (reference sequence). V was pared by 0 bases and J by 1 base, with 13 bases between. The CDR3 totals 16 residues. The CDR3 loop reads CSARDSGTGSGNTIYF. DNA for the CDR3: TGCAGTGCTAGAGATTCCGGAACAGGGTCTGGAAACACCATATATTTT.

This clonotype has just a few counts. This chain links TRBV27 with TRBJ1-2; D gene uncertain. This CDR3 region has 12 residues. V was cut by 6 bases and J by 4 bases, with 9 bases left in between. CDR1 and CDR2 from the germline V gene are MNHEY and SMNVEV (reference sequence). CDR3 nucleotides: TGTGCCAGCAGGGGCTTGAGCTATGGCTACACCTTC. This sequence encodes CASRGLSYGYTF.

The chain employs TRBV7-9 and TRBJ2-7; possible D gene TRBD2, 5 bases. CDR3 length equals 13 residues. V was trimmed by 5 bases and J by 7 bases, leaving 15 bases between them. Germline V gene data show CDR1 as SEHNR and CDR2 as FQNEAQ (reference sequence). The CDR3 reads CASSPVGAWEQYF. The DNA of the CDR3 is TGTGCCAGCAGCCCGGTGGGAGCATGGGAGCAGTACTTC.

In this sample, this clonotype turned up many times. The J gene is TRBJ2-5, the V gene TRBV7-9, with TRBD1 as a possible D gene (5 bases). The CDR3 consists of 13 residues. Germline-derived CDR1 and CDR2 are SEHNR and FQNEAQ (reference sequence). V shed 5 bases and J shed 2 bases, with 9 bases lying between them. The CDR3 bases are TGTGCCAGCAGCCCTCGACAGCAAGAGACCCAGTACTTC. It yields the protein CASSPRQQETQYF. The variable domain in full, completed from reference TRBV7-9 and TRBJ2-5, reads DTGVSQNPRHKITKRGQNVTFRCDPISEHNRLYWYRQTLGQGPEFLTYFQNEAQLEKSRLLSDRFSAERPKGSFSTLEIQRTEQGDSAMYLCASSPRQQETQYFGPGTRLLVL.